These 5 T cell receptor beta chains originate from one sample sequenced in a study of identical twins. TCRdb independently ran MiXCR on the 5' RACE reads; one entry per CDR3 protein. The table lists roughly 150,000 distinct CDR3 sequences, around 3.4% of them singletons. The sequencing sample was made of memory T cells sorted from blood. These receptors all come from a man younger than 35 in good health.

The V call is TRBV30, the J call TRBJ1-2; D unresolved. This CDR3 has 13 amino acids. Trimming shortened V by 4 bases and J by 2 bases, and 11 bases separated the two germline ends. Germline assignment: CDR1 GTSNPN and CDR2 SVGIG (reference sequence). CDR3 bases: TGTGCCTGGAAGGAGGGAAGGAACTATGGCTACACCTTC. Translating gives CAWKEGRNYGYTF.

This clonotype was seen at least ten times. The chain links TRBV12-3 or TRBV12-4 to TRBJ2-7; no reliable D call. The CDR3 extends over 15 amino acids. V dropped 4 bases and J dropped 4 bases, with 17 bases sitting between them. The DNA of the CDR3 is TGTGCCAGCAGTTCCGGTAGCCGGGCCATTTACGAGCAGTACTTC. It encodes CASSSGSRAIYEQYF.

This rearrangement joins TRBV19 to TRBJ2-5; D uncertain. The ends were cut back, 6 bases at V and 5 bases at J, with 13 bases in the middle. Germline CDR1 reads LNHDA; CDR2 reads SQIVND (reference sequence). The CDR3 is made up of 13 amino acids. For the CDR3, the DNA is TGTGCCAGTAGCCCAAGGTCTCCGGAGACCCAGTACTTC. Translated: CASSPRSPETQYF.

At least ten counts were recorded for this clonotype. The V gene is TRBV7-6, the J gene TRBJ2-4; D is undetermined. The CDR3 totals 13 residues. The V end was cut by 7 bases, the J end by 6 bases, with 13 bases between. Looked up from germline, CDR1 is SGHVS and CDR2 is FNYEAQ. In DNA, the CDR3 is TGTGCCAGCACTGCTGGAGTAGGAAACATTCAGTACTTC. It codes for CASTAGVGNIQYF. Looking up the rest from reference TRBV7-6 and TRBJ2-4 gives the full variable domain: GAGVSQSPRYKVTKRGQDVALRCDPISGHVSLYWYRQALGQGPEFLTYFNYEAQQDKSGLPNDRFSAERPEGSISTLTIQRTEQRDSAMYRCASTAGVGNIQYFGAGTRLSVL.

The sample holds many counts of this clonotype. DNA for the CDR3: TGTGCCAGCTCACTTGACCGGGGACAGGGCCGACATGAGCAGTTCTTC. Its translation: CASSLDRGQGRHEQFF. The rearrangement links TRBV18 to TRBJ2-1; 9 nucleotides match TRBD1. V shed 4 bases and J 8 bases; nucleotides not matched to a gene: 12. From germline, CDR1 is KGHSH and CDR2 LQKENI. The CDR3 contains 16 residues.